This T cell receptor beta chain was identified in a study of cytomegalovirus exposure and HLA in healthy donors. Overall study results and limits: Researchers reported in a later analysis that a missense DCLRE1C variant was tied to TCR beta V- and J-gene trimming. On later analysis, the bulk of CMV-associated TCR beta chains appeared to be HLA-restricted. In presence/absence analyses, roughly uniform sequencing depth across donors was assumed. Cytomegalovirus association was listed for about 180 TCR beta chains.

Amplification used 60 Vbeta primers and 13 Jbeta primers. Only in-frame clones appear in the TCRdb table, and some are missing; sequencing was by immunoSEQ multiplex PCR. The sample shows fewer than 200,000 clones, about four fifths of them seen only once. The CDR3 contains 11 residues. The ends were cut back, 1 base at V and 7 bases at J, with 4 bases in the middle. Germline assignment: CDR1 SGHAT and CDR2 FQNNGV. This clone was counted a single time. Its antigen is not identified. The sequencing input was PBMCs. This clonotype originated in a woman younger than 35 in good health and CMV-seropositive. V and J are TRBV11-2 and TRBJ1-1; the D is unclear. The CDR3 spells CASSLVIEAFF. Here the CDR3 DNA reads TGTGCCAGCAGCTTAGTAATTGAAGCTTTCTTT. Using reference TRBV11-2 and TRBJ1-1 for the parts outside the CDR3, the full variable domain is EAGVAQSPRYKIIEKRQSVAFWCNPISGHATLYWYQQILGQGPKLLIQFQNNGVVDDSQLPKDRFSAERLKGVDSTLKIQPAKLEDSAVYLCASSLVIEAFFGQGTRLTVV.